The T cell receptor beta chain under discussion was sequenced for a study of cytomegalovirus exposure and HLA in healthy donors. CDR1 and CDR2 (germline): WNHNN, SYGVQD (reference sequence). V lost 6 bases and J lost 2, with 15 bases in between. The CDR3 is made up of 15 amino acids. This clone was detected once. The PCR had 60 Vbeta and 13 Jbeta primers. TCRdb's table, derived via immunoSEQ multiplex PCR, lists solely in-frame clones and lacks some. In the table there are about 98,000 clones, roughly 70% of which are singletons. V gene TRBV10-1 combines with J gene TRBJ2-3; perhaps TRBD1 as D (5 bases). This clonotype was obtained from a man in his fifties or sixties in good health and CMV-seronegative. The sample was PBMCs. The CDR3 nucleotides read TGCGCCAGCAGCAGTCGACAGAACTCCACAGATACGCAGTATTTT. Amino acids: CASSSRQNSTDTQYF.